This TCR beta chain was recorded in a study of blood T cell repertoires in COVID-19. Original analysis: Estimated nucleated cell counts came from reference gene primer amplification. The data were produced by immunoSEQ multiplex PCR, yet TCRdb's version contains in-frame clones alone and is incomplete. D and trimming were read from the DNA, whereas the V and J calls and clone size are those reported in that table. Found here are about 120,000 clones, 70% to 90% of them singletons; the top ten hold 0.95% to 1.5%. Looked up from germline, CDR1 is SGHVS and CDR2 is FNYEAQ. The CDR3 spans 15 residues. The V and J ends lost 3 bases and 2 bases respectively, with 11 bases between them.

Source material: peripheral blood. The chain has TRBV7-6 and TRBJ2-1; D gene unclear. The receptor was isolated from a woman of 80 years or more with acute or convalescent COVID-19. The CDR3 is CASSFETGTYNEQFF. CDR3 bases: TGTGCCAGCAGCTTTGAGACTGGAACCTACAATGAGCAGTTCTTC.